This is a list of T cell receptor beta chains from one sample in a study of T cell changes during pregnancy in multiple sclerosis. The assay was immunoSEQ multiplex PCR, and TCRdb's table has in-frame clones only and misses some. Among around 53,000 clones listed, about nine tenths were seen once. The specimen was CD8+ T cells from peripheral blood mononuclear cells, collected before pregnancy. These receptors originate from a female donor with multiple sclerosis, enrolled in a pregnancy study. CDR3s include the opening cysteine and the closing phenylalanine or tryptophan. A D gene is named only where the DNA matches it firmly. Not all rows give a size; the values are once, few, many and, for expanded clones, a class.

d_call | j_call | clone_size | v_call | cdr3_nt | cdr3_aa
. | TRBJ2-4 | . | TRBV15 | TGTGCCACCAGCCTGCCGGGAATACTAGCCAAAAACATTCAGTACTTC | CATSLPGILAKNIQYF
. | TRBJ2-1 | . | TRBV15 | TGTGCCACCAGCAGAGATCGGGGATACAATGAGCAGTTCTTC | CATSRDRGYNEQFF
TRBD1 | TRBJ1-1 | few | TRBV5-1 | TGCGCCAGCGGACAGGGAATCGCTGAAGCTTTCTTT | CASGQGIAEAFF
TRBD1 | TRBJ2-2 | once | TRBV6-1 | TGTGCCAGCAGCGCGGACAGGGGTTGGCCCGGGGAGCTGTTTTTT | CASSADRGWPGELFF
TRBD1 | TRBJ2-7 | . | TRBV7-9 | TGTGCCAGCAGCGGCTGGGGACAGGGCTACGACGAGCAGTACTTC | CASSGWGQGYDEQYF
. | TRBJ1-1 | . | TRBV4-1 | TGCGCCAGCAGACAGGGAGAAAAAGCTTTCTTT | CASRQGEKAFF
. | TRBJ1-2 | . | TRBV4-2 | TGTGCCAGCAGCCAAGATCTAACAGGGAACTATGGCTACACCTTC | CASSQDLTGNYGYTF
. | TRBJ2-7 | once | TRBV15 | TGTGCCACCAGCAGATATGGAGGGAACTACGAGCAGTACTTC | CATSRYGGNYEQYF
. | TRBJ1-4 | . | TRBV4-1 | TGCGCCAGCAGCCAAGCGGAGGGTTCAACTAATGAAAAACTGTTTTTT | CASSQAEGSTNEKLFF
. | TRBJ1-2 | . | TRBV21-1 | TGTGCCAGCAGCAAAGGTCGGGGACAGGGGCTATACTACACCTTC | CASSKGRGQGLYYTF
. | TRBJ2-1 | . | TRBV9 | TGTGCCAGCAGCGTAAGGGGGGGCCTGGGCAATGAGCAGTTCTTC | CASSVRGGLGNEQFF
. | TRBJ1-1 | . | TRBV19 | TGTGCCAGTAGCCCCCGGACAGACAACACTGAAGCTTTCTTT | CASSPRTDNTEAFF
. | TRBJ1-2 | . | TRBV27 | TGTGCCAGCAGTTCCCTAGTTGGAGGAAGCGGCTACACCTTC | CASSSLVGGSGYTF
. | TRBJ1-1 | . | TRBV19 | TGTGCCAGTAGTCCTCAGACAGCCTTGAACACTGAAGCTTTCTTT | CASSPQTALNTEAFF
TRBD1 | TRBJ1-1 | . | TRBV11-2 | TGTGCCAGCAGCCGGACAGGGGCGAACACTGAAGCTTTCTTT | CASSRTGANTEAFF
TRBD1 | TRBJ1-6 | . | TRBV6-1 | TGTGCCAGCAGTCCGGGACAGGAGGGATCACCCCTCCACTTT | CASSPGQEGSPLHF
. | TRBJ1-1 | . | TRBV4-2 | TGTGCCAGCAGCCAAGATACGGTTTATACTGAAGCTTTCTTT | CASSQDTVYTEAFF
. | TRBJ2-2 | once | TRBV7-9 | TGTGCCAGCGAGGGGGCCGGGGAGCTGTTTTTT | CASEGAGELFF
TRBD1 | TRBJ1-2 | . | TRBV7-2 | TGTGCCAGCAGCTTGATCCCCGGGACAGAATATGGCTACACCTTC | CASSLIPGTEYGYTF
. | TRBJ1-1 | . | TRBV7-2 | TGTGCCAGCAGCTTACCCGACACTGAAGCTTTCTTT | CASSLPDTEAFF
. | TRBJ2-5 | . | TRBV4-1 | TGCGCCAGCACCCCCGGGGACCAAGAGACCCAGTACTTC | CASTPGDQETQYF
. | TRBJ2-7 | . | TRBV7-9 | TGTGCCAGCAGCTTCCAGTACGAGCAGTACTTC | CASSFQYEQYF
TRBD2 | TRBJ2-3 | few | TRBV4-2 | TGTGCCAGCAGTCCCACGGTTGCGGGGGGCACAGATACGCAGTATTTT | CASSPTVAGGTDTQYF
TRBD1 | TRBJ1-2 | once | TRBV9 | TGTGCCAGCAGTAAAGGGGGCGATGGCTACACCTTC | CASSKGGDGYTF
. | TRBJ2-2 | . | TRBV7-6 | TGTGCCAGCAGACTAGACGGTGACACCGGGGAGCTGTTTTTT | CASRLDGDTGELFF
TRBD2 | TRBJ2-2 | . | TRBV27 | TGTGCCAGCAGTTTCGTGCTAGCGGGGGGGCCGGCCGGGGAGCTGTTTTTT | CASSFVLAGGPAGELFF
TRBD1 | TRBJ2-3 | . | TRBV6-4 | TGTGCCAGCAGGCCGGGACAGTGGGCAGATACGCAGTATTTT | CASRPGQWADTQYF
TRBD2 | TRBJ2-1 | . | TRBV7-9 | TGTGCCAGCGGTCCCGGGACTAGTGAGTTCTTC | CASGPGTSEFF
. | TRBJ2-7 | . | TRBV5-5 | TGTGCCAGCAGCTTGGTTCAGACCTACGAGCAGTACTTC | CASSLVQTYEQYF
. | TRBJ2-5 | . | TRBV9 | TGTGCCAGCAGCGTAGTAGGGGGTCTCCAAGAGACCCAGTACTTC | CASSVVGGLQETQYF
TRBD1 | TRBJ1-2 | . | TRBV6-5 | TGTGCCAGCAGGAGGACAGGGGCCGAATTCTATGGCTACACCTTC | CASRRTGAEFYGYTF
TRBD1 | TRBJ1-5 | few | TRBV5-1 | TGCGCCACCGCACGCTGGACAGGGGAACCCCAGCATTTT | CATARWTGEPQHF
TRBD1 | TRBJ1-4 | . | TRBV4-3 | TGCGCCAGTGGACAGGGGGTCGGTTATGAAAAACTGTTTTTT | CASGQGVGYEKLFF
. | TRBJ2-4 | . | TRBV18 | TGTGCCAGCTCACCGGGTAATACAGGGAACGATTGGAACATTCAGTACTTC | CASSPGNTGNDWNIQYF
. | TRBJ2-7 | once | TRBV4-3 | TGCGCCAGCAGCCAAGAGTCCTCCTCCTACGAGCAGTACTTC | CASSQESSSYEQYF
. | TRBJ2-2 | . | TRBV7-3 | TGTGCCAGCAGCTTCAGCATCGGGTCGGGGAGCACCGGGGAGCTGTTTTTT | CASSFSIGSGSTGELFF
TRBD2 | TRBJ2-1 | . | TRBV9 | TGTGCCAGCAGCGCCCCTAGCGGGGGCCGCTCCTACAATGAGCAGTTCTTC | CASSAPSGGRSYNEQFF
TRBD1 | TRBJ1-2 | . | TRBV4-1 | TGCGCCAGCAGCCAAGTCGGACAGGGCTATGGCTACACCTTC | CASSQVGQGYGYTF
. | TRBJ1-5 | . | TRBV19 | TGTGCCAGTAGTACGTGGCAGGGAAATCAGCCCCAGCATTTT | CASSTWQGNQPQHF
. | TRBJ1-1 | medium-sized | TRBV7-9 | TGTGCCAGCAGCTTATTGGCCTTGAACACTGAAGCTTTCTTT | CASSLLALNTEAFF
TRBD1 | TRBJ2-5 | . | TRBV2 | TGTGCCAGCAGTGGGACAGGGGGAGGGTACCTAGAGACCCAGTACTTC | CASSGTGGGYLETQYF
TRBD2 | TRBJ2-2 | . | TRBV7-9 | TGTGCCAGCAGCTTAGTGTCTAGCGGGGACACCGGGGAGCTGTTTTTT | CASSLVSSGDTGELFF
. | TRBJ1-3 | . | TRBV9 | TGTGCCAGCAGCGCATATAGCGCGGGTAGTGGAAACACCATATATTTT | CASSAYSAGSGNTIYF
. | TRBJ2-3 | . | TRBV6-5 | TGTGCCAGCAGACCCTCTAGGTATAGCACAGATACGCAGTATTTT | CASRPSRYSTDTQYF
. | TRBJ1-6 | . | TRBV29-1 | TGCAGCGCCTCGCCGGACGCGGGTTCACCCCTCCACTTT | CSASPDAGSPLHF
TRBD2 | TRBJ2-1 | once | TRBV6-5 | TGTGCCAGCCGACGGGGGGGGGCAGATGAGCAGTTCTTC | CASRRGGADEQFF
. | TRBJ1-1 | . | TRBV15 | TGTGCCACCAGCAGAGGAGGAAACACTGAAGCTTTCTTT | CATSRGGNTEAFF
. | TRBJ2-6 | . | TRBV9 | TGTGCCAGCAGCGTAGGGAGCTCTGGGGCCAACGTCCTGACTTTC | CASSVGSSGANVLTF
TRBD1 | TRBJ2-2 | . | TRBV19 | TGTGCCAGTACCGGGACAGGGTACGGGGAGCTGTTTTTT | CASTGTGYGELFF
. | TRBJ1-5 | . | TRBV13 | TGTGCCAGCAGCTTAGGTGCCTCGGAGGGAAATCAGCCCCAGCATTTT | CASSLGASEGNQPQHF
. | TRBJ1-2 | . | TRBV5-6 | TGTGCCAGCAGTTTAAAGGGGGAAGGGTATGGCTACACCTTC | CASSLKGEGYGYTF
TRBD1 | TRBJ2-3 | . | TRBV7-3 | TGTGCCAGCAGCCCGGGACAGGGGGGGGCAGATACGCAGTATTTT | CASSPGQGGADTQYF
TRBD2 | TRBJ2-1 | . | TRBV27 | TGTGCCAGCAGTTTATCAACTAGCGGGGGTTACAATGAGCAGTTCTTC | CASSLSTSGGYNEQFF
TRBD1 | TRBJ1-6 | . | TRBV7-9 | TGTGCCAGCAGCTTCATCACAGGGGACAATTCACCCCTCCACTTT | CASSFITGDNSPLHF